This T cell receptor beta chain was found in a study of CD8 T cells in Susac syndrome. CDR1 and CDR2 (germline): DFQATT, SNEGSKA (reference sequence). The CDR3 length is 14 residues. After removal of 6 bases from V and 6 bases from J, the junction contained 10 bases not matched to a gene. From blood CD8+ and CD4+ T cells, the TCR beta chain was sequenced. Random-hexamer reverse transcription was applied to about 0.45 to 1 ug RNA. Amplification of TCR beta CDR3 across 54 Vbeta and 13 Jbeta was performed with immunoSEQ multiplex PCR. One entry per CDR3 protein, called by TCRdb with MiXCR from the immunoSEQ multiplex PCR reads. Altogether just over 150,000 distinct CDR3 sequences are present, 90% to 95% being singletons, with the ten largest covering 0.21%.

Sample: CD8+ T cells from PBMCs. The clonotype comes from a human donor with multiple sclerosis. V gene TRBV20-1 combines with J gene TRBJ1-1; TRBD1 matches 10 bases. CDR3 coding DNA: TGCAGTGCGTGGGAGGACAGGGGGGTTGCTGAAGCTTTCTTT. Amino acids: CSAWEDRGVAEAFF.